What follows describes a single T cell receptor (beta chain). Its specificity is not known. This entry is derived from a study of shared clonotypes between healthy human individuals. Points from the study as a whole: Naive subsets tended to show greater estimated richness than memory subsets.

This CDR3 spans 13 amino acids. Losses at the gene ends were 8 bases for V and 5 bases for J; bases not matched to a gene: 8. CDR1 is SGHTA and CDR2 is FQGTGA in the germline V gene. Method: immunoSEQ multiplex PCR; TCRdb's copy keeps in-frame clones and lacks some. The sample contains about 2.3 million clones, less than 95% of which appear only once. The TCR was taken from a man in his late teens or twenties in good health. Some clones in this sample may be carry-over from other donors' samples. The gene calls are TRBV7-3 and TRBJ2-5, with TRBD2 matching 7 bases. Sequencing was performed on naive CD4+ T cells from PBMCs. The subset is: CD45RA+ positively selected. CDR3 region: CASSWREGETQYF. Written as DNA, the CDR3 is TGTGCCAGCTCCTGGAGGGAGGGGGAGACCCAGTACTTC.